These T cell receptor beta chains were read from a single sample in a study of cytomegalovirus exposure and HLA in healthy donors. Repertoires were generated with immunoSEQ multiplex PCR, while TCRdb's copy carries only in-frame clones and drops some. Here the sample spans around 61,000 clones, roughly 83% being singletons. The sample consisted of PBMCs. The receptors were sampled from a man in his forties or fifties in good health and CMV-seronegative. Each CDR3 is given without its conserved first and last residue.

v_gene	j_gene	CDR3aa
TRBV2	TRBJ1-2	ASSEYQGANYGYT
TRBV6-5	TRBJ2-2	ASRTGALNTGELF
TRBV6-1	TRBJ2-5	ASSEWTSGTIYQETQY
TRBV29-1	TRBJ1-6	SVGQGFNSPLH
TRBV11-3	TRBJ2-2	ASSSKDWGNTGELF
TRBV19	TRBJ1-3	ASTSRQGGISGNTIY
TRBV29-1	TRBJ1-1	SGGNMNTEAF
TRBV4-2	TRBJ1-6	ASSPYGGVENSPLH
TRBV7-8	TRBJ1-2	ASSLVRGGGYT
TRBV5-6	TRBJ2-5	ASSLGTREETQY
TRBV4-3	TRBJ1-1	ASSQDRVPNTEAF
TRBV5-5	TRBJ1-4	ASSRTGTFEKLF
TRBV14	TRBJ2-1	ASSRLAGGLREQF
TRBV6-5	TRBJ1-2	ASRTPRPLYGYT
TRBV6-1	TRBJ2-5	ASTELAAGETQY
TRBV23-1	TRBJ1-5	ASSRGPYSNQPQH
TRBV6-5	TRBJ1-6	ASSRDIHNSPLH
TRBV11-2	TRBJ1-2	ASSLRTDHYGYT
TRBV4-3	TRBJ1-4	ASSQDRQGGEKLF
TRBV5-1	TRBJ1-1	ASSLVAVNTEAF
TRBV11-3	TRBJ2-7	ASSSGPIYEQY
TRBV23-1	TRBJ2-5	ASSLRKTQY
TRBV5-6	TRBJ2-3	ASSRSQRGRTDTQY
TRBV10-1	TRBJ1-2	ASQTGGLADGYT
TRBV7-2	TRBJ2-7	ASSPQQGVIYEQY
TRBV7-2	TRBJ1-1	ASSLEGEARTEAF
TRBV19	TRBJ1-4	ASSIGDRFNEKLF
TRBV5-1	TRBJ1-6	ASSAETGMRNSPLH
TRBV7-2	TRBJ1-4	ASSLGGEWAEKLF
TRBV11-2	TRBJ1-2	ASSTPRDRKRGYT
TRBV9	TRBJ2-1	ASSVGLDSENEQF
TRBV27	TRBJ2-2	ASSRDFANTGELF
TRBV15	TRBJ2-5	ATSISGGYQETQY
TRBV9	TRBJ1-6	ASSASGGVNSPLH
TRBV6-5	TRBJ2-5	ASSPGQGVGETQY
TRBV7-9	TRBJ2-1	ASSLLSRGGPYNEQF
TRBV2	TRBJ2-1	ASSNLAGGYNEQF
TRBV5-1	TRBJ1-2	ASSLGDSDYGYT
TRBV2	TRBJ2-2	ASSRDTGELF
TRBV28	TRBJ2-2	ASSLGGAWVGELF
TRBV28	TRBJ1-5	ASSSQAYNQPQH
TRBV29-1	TRBJ2-1	SVERLRTGGSF
TRBV5-6	TRBJ1-1	ASSPRTGDNSATEAF
TRBV7-9	TRBJ1-1	SSGLSVTEAF
TRBV6-4	TRBJ2-3	ASSRDRGSTDTQY
TRBV6-5	TRBJ1-1	ASTPDQGGTEAF
TRBV2	TRBJ1-2	ASSDPSNYGYT
TRBV4-1	TRBJ1-3	ASSLVEDRQWRNTIY
TRBV5-6	TRBJ2-1	ASSFTGHEQF
TRBV9	TRBJ2-1	ASSERSGGYNEQF
TRBV11-2	TRBJ1-1	ASSLGQRRNTEAF
TRBV19	TRBJ2-1	ASTGGNSYNEQF
TRBV4-3	TRBJ1-5	ASSQEWDSFDQPQH
TRBV5-1	TRBJ2-2	ASSETVNTGELF
TRBV7-8	TRBJ1-5	ASSQLQGLGSNQPQH
TRBV5-1	TRBJ2-1	ASSPDRVNEQF
TRBV12-5	TRBJ2-1	ASALYNEQF
TRBV6-6	TRBJ2-2	ASSYSEGAGELF
TRBV13	TRBJ2-1	ASSLRGLAGGPMYNEQF